The rows below give T cell receptor beta chains drawn from one sample of a study of blood T cell repertoires in COVID-19. Sequencing used immunoSEQ multiplex PCR; TCRdb keeps in-frame clones, though not all of them. The table has 300,000 to 350,000 clones, roughly 90% seen once; the top ten hold just over 1%. Sequenced sample: PBMCs or T cells enriched from blood (not recorded which). These TCRs come from a young woman who had been exposed to COVID-19. Each CDR3 is given with its conserved first and last residue. Fields, in order: clone size, V gene, D gene, J gene, CDR3 DNA, CDR3 protein. The D gene is left open where the match is weak. Size is omitted from some rows. Given values are once, few, many or a class for expanded clones.

clone size: -
V gene: TRBV7-9
D gene: -
J gene: TRBJ2-3
CDR3 DNA: TGTGCCAGCAGCCCCCGCGGCCCGGATACGCAGTATTTT
CDR3 protein: CASSPRGPDTQYF

clone size: few
V gene: TRBV7-9
D gene: TRBD1
J gene: TRBJ2-1
CDR3 DNA: TGTGCCAGCAGCTCCCGGGACAGGGACCCCGTTAATGAGCAGTTCTTC
CDR3 protein: CASSSRDRDPVNEQFF

clone size: -
V gene: TRBV30
D gene: -
J gene: TRBJ2-5
CDR3 DNA: TGTGCCTGGAGTGTACCCCACAGGGCGATTAAGACCCAGTACTTC
CDR3 protein: CAWSVPHRAIKTQYF

clone size: -
V gene: TRBV24-1
D gene: TRBD2
J gene: TRBJ2-2
CDR3 DNA: TGTGCCACCAGTGACCCAAGGACTAGCGGAGATATCAGGAGGACCGGGGAGCTGTTTTTT
CDR3 protein: CATSDPRTSGDIRRTGELFF

clone size: -
V gene: TRBV18
D gene: -
J gene: TRBJ2-2
CDR3 DNA: TGTGCCAGCTCACAAGGGGGCACCGGGGAGCTGTTTTTT
CDR3 protein: CASSQGGTGELFF

clone size: -
V gene: TRBV27
D gene: TRBD2
J gene: TRBJ2-1
CDR3 DNA: TGTGGCACGGGAGCTAGCGGGCTTTACAATGAGCAGTTCTTC
CDR3 protein: CGTGASGLYNEQFF

clone size: -
V gene: TRBV4-1
D gene: -
J gene: TRBJ1-4
CDR3 DNA: TGCGCCAGCAGCCTCTCGGGGACTGGAAATGAAAAACTGTTTTTT
CDR3 protein: CASSLSGTGNEKLFF

clone size: -
V gene: TRBV10-3
D gene: TRBD1
J gene: TRBJ1-6
CDR3 DNA: TGTGCCATCAGTGAGTCTGAGACAGGGGGATTTTCACCCCTCCACTTT
CDR3 protein: CAISESETGGFSPLHF

clone size: -
V gene: TRBV28
D gene: -
J gene: TRBJ1-4
CDR3 DNA: TGTGCCAGCAGCAGTCCAGGGCTGGGGAATGAAAAACTGTTTTTT
CDR3 protein: CASSSPGLGNEKLFF

clone size: -
V gene: TRBV2
D gene: -
J gene: TRBJ2-1
CDR3 DNA: TGTGCCAGCAGTGAAAGTCGGGGACTAGGGGGCCATGAGCAGTTCTTC
CDR3 protein: CASSESRGLGGHEQFF

clone size: -
V gene: TRBV19
D gene: -
J gene: TRBJ2-7
CDR3 DNA: TGTGCCAGTAGTATAGACAGGGGATTCTCCTACGAGCAGTACTTC
CDR3 protein: CASSIDRGFSYEQYF

clone size: -
V gene: TRBV28
D gene: TRBD1
J gene: TRBJ2-7
CDR3 DNA: TGTGCCAGCAGGAAGGACAGGGGGCTGTACGAGCAGTACTTC
CDR3 protein: CASRKDRGLYEQYF

clone size: -
V gene: TRBV19
D gene: TRBD1
J gene: TRBJ1-1
CDR3 DNA: TGTGCCAGTAGTATTCCAGGGGGCGCGACTGAAGCTTTCTTT
CDR3 protein: CASSIPGGATEAFF

clone size: -
V gene: TRBV5-1
D gene: -
J gene: TRBJ2-7
CDR3 DNA: TGCGCCAGCAGGGAGGGGTACGAGCAGTACTTC
CDR3 protein: CASREGYEQYF

clone size: -
V gene: TRBV24-1
D gene: -
J gene: TRBJ2-2
CDR3 DNA: TGTGCCACCAGTGATTTGCTTACCGGGGAGCTGTTTTTT
CDR3 protein: CATSDLLTGELFF

clone size: -
V gene: TRBV10-1
D gene: -
J gene: TRBJ2-5
CDR3 DNA: TGCGCCAGCAGTGAGTCGGCGGCAGGGAGGCGAGAGACCCAGTACTTC
CDR3 protein: CASSESAAGRRETQYF

clone size: -
V gene: TRBV5-6
D gene: TRBD1
J gene: TRBJ1-5
CDR3 DNA: TGTGCCAGCAGCAAGGGACAGGTCGCTCAGCCCCAGCATTTT
CDR3 protein: CASSKGQVAQPQHF

clone size: few
V gene: TRBV10-1
D gene: TRBD1
J gene: TRBJ2-7
CDR3 DNA: TGCGCCAGCAGCTCGGACAGGGGGACCTCCTACGAGCAGTACTTC
CDR3 protein: CASSSDRGTSYEQYF

clone size: -
V gene: TRBV12-3/TRBV12-4
D gene: -
J gene: TRBJ2-7
CDR3 DNA: TGTGCCAGCAGTTTAATCAGTGACGAGCAGTACTTC
CDR3 protein: CASSLISDEQYF

clone size: -
V gene: TRBV9
D gene: TRBD2
J gene: TRBJ2-1
CDR3 DNA: TGTGCCAGCAGCGTGCTAGCGGACAATGAGCAGTTCTTC
CDR3 protein: CASSVLADNEQFF

clone size: once
V gene: TRBV28
D gene: TRBD2
J gene: TRBJ2-2
CDR3 DNA: TGTGCCAGCAGTTTACCAGGGACTAGCGGGGTGGCCGGGGAGCTGTTTTTT
CDR3 protein: CASSLPGTSGVAGELFF

clone size: -
V gene: TRBV19
D gene: -
J gene: TRBJ2-3
CDR3 DNA: TGTGCCAGTACCTCGACGGGTGCAGATACGCAGTATTTT
CDR3 protein: CASTSTGADTQYF

clone size: -
V gene: TRBV7-9
D gene: -
J gene: TRBJ2-4
CDR3 DNA: TGTGCCAGCAGCCCAAAGTTTGCACTAGCCAAAAACATTCAGTACTTC
CDR3 protein: CASSPKFALAKNIQYF

clone size: -
V gene: TRBV9
D gene: -
J gene: TRBJ1-1
CDR3 DNA: TGTGCCAGCAGCGTGGGGGGAACTGAAGCTTTCTTT
CDR3 protein: CASSVGGTEAFF

clone size: -
V gene: TRBV7-8
D gene: TRBD1
J gene: TRBJ1-1
CDR3 DNA: TGTGCCAGCAGCCCTGGGACAGGGATTAATGAAGCTTTCTTT
CDR3 protein: CASSPGTGINEAFF

clone size: -
V gene: TRBV10-3
D gene: TRBD1
J gene: TRBJ1-2
CDR3 DNA: TGTGCCATCAGTGACCAACAGGGGGCGAATGGCTACACCTTC
CDR3 protein: CAISDQQGANGYTF